Shown below are 3 T cell receptor beta chains from a single sample sequenced in a study of beta chain features in type 1 diabetes (dated 2018 in TCRdb). Library preparation used the immunoSEQ multiplex PCR assay. The entire amount of isolated RNA was reverse transcribed using the High Capacity cDNA Reverse Transcription Kit, so the sequenced TCRB transcripts were expressed ones. TCRdb took over this immuneACCESS table, retaining in-frame rearrangements with V and J assigned. Such tables are incomplete; in checked studies, under half of the missing clones stem from an unresolved V gene, and the remainder is unexplained. This sample is represented by about half a million clones; approximately 31% of them were singletons. The ten largest clones capture 0.05% to 0.065% of the sample. Sequencing was performed on naive CD4+ T cells from blood. The cell subset or site label corresponds to: true naive CD4+ T cells. The receptors stem from a young man in good health.

The CDR3 DNA reads as TGTGCCAGCACCAGTCGAGGACAGGGCCCCTACGAGCAGTACTTC. This translates into CASTSRGQGPYEQYF. The V and J genes are TRBV2 and TRBJ2-7, with 8 bases fitting TRBD1. Germline assignment: CDR1 SNHLY and CDR2 FYNNEI. CDR3 length: 15 residues. Trimming removed 7 bases from V and 2 bases from J; junction bases left unmatched: 10. The complete variable domain, with remaining parts taken from reference TRBV2 and TRBJ2-7, reads EPEVTQTPSHQVTQMGQEVILRCVPISNHLYFYWYRQILGQKVEFLVSFYNNEISEKSEIFDDQFSVERPDGSNFTLKIRSTKLEDSAMYFCASTSRGQGPYEQYFGPGTRLTVT.

This clone was observed a handful of times. At one end, the junction sequence differs from germline, possibly due to a read error. This chain connects TRBV29-1 to TRBJ2-1; D gene ambiguous. There are 13 residues in the CDR3. Looked up from germline, CDR1 is SQVTM and CDR2 is ANQGSEA. CDR3 loop: CSFEDPAANEQFF. The CDR3 DNA is TGCAGCTTTGAAGATCCGGCAGCCAATGAGCAGTTCTTC.

This clone was seen only a few times. The chain links TRBV2 to TRBJ1-5, with 8 bases aligning to TRBD1. Germline-derived CDR1 and CDR2 are SNHLY and FYNNEI. CDR3 length: 15 residues. Unmatched junction bases numbered 7, after V lost 6 bases and J lost 3 bases. CDR3 protein: CASSQGAPLNQPQHF. The CDR3 DNA is TGTGCCAGCAGCCAGGGGGCCCCTCTCAATCAGCCCCAGCATTTT.